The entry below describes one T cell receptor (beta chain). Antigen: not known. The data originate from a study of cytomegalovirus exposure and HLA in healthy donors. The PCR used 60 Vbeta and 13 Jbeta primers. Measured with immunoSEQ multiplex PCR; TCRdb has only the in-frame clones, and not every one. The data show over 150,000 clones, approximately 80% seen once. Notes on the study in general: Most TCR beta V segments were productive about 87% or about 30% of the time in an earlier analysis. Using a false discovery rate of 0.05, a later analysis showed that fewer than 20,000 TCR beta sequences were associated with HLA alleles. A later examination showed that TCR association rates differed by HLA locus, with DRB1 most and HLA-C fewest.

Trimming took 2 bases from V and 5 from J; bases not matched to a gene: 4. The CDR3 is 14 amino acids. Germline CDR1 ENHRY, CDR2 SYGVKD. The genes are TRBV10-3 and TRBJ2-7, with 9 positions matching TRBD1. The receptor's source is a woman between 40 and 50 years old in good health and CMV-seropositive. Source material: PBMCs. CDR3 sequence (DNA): TGTGCCATCAGTGAGAGGACAGGGGACGACGAGCAGTACTTC. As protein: CAISERTGDDEQYF.